This is a list of T cell receptor beta chains from one sample in a study of post-analysis software for immune sequencing data. In TCRdb, the PCR reads were re-called with MiXCR into one record per CDR3 protein. The sample has about 770,000 distinct CDR3 sequences, around 45% seen once. The sequenced sample consisted of blood. The origin of the receptors is a girl aged 10 to 17 with multiple sclerosis. Both conserved end residues are part of each CDR3. A D gene is named only where the DNA matches it firmly. Rows may omit the clone size; those that give it use once, few, many or a size class.

clone_size	v_call	cdr3_length	d_call	j_call	cdr3_aa	cdr3_nt
.	TRBV7-2	15	.	TRBJ2-4	CASSRGELAKNIQYF	TGTGCCAGCAGCCGTGGGGAACTAGCCAAAAACATTCAGTACTTC
.	TRBV9	13	.	TRBJ1-1	CASSVGPATEAFF	TGTGCCAGCAGCGTAGGCCCAGCCACTGAAGCTTTCTTT
.	TRBV20-1	13	.	TRBJ2-1	CSARDKSSDEQFF	TGCAGTGCTAGAGATAAGTCTTCCGATGAGCAGTTCTTC
.	TRBV12-3/TRBV12-4	14	.	TRBJ1-1	CASRVGSGITEAFF	TGTGCCAGCAGGGTAGGGTCGGGAATCACTGAAGCTTTCTTT
.	TRBV12-3/TRBV12-4	16	TRBD1	TRBJ1-2	CASSQNRDRGTDGYTF	TGTGCCAGCAGTCAAAACCGGGACAGGGGGACGGATGGCTACACCTTC
.	TRBV20-1	14	TRBD2	TRBJ2-7	CSATRLAGSDEQYF	TGCAGTGCTACCCGACTAGCGGGGTCCGACGAGCAGTACTTC
.	TRBV6-1	13	.	TRBJ2-1	CASNTAEYNEQFF	TGTGCCAGCAATACGGCGGAGTACAATGAGCAGTTCTTC
.	TRBV4-1	13	.	TRBJ2-1	CASSQSSANEQFF	TGCGCCAGCAGCCAATCGTCGGCGAATGAGCAGTTCTTC
many	TRBV15	13	TRBD2	TRBJ2-4	CATSAGLENIQYF	TGTGCCACCAGCGCGGGACTAGAAAACATTCAGTACTTC
.	TRBV5-5	17	.	TRBJ2-3	CASSLVGLAERMDTQYF	TGTGCCAGCAGCTTGGTAGGGTTAGCGGAACGGATGGATACGCAGTATTTT
few	TRBV7-2	12	TRBD1	TRBJ1-2	CARRGTGHGYTF	TGTGCCAGACGAGGGACAGGGCATGGCTACACCTTC
few	TRBV4-1	18	TRBD2	TRBJ2-1	CASSQDGAAGGTYNEQFF	TGCGCCAGCAGCCAAGATGGGGCAGCGGGAGGGACCTACAATGAGCAGTTCTTC
once	TRBV20-1	15	.	TRBJ2-3	CSANDGAGLSDTQYF	TGCAGTGCTAATGACGGGGCGGGACTTTCGGATACGCAGTATTTT
.	TRBV7-2	15	TRBD1	TRBJ1-5	CASSPGQGRQQPQHF	TGTGCCAGCAGCCCAGGACAGGGCCGGCAGCAGCCCCAGCATTTT
few	TRBV5-1	16	TRBD2	TRBJ2-1	CASSFLMSAGAGEQFF	TGCGCCAGCAGCTTCCTAATGTCAGCGGGAGCTGGAGAGCAGTTCTTC
.	TRBV2	13	.	TRBJ2-5	CASSRDQSETQYF	TGTGCCAGCAGCCGCGACCAGTCCGAGACCCAGTACTTC
.	TRBV28	13	.	TRBJ1-2	CASSPRLRSGYTF	TGTGCCAGCAGTCCCAGGCTAAGGAGCGGCTACACCTTC
.	TRBV29-1	11	.	TRBJ2-1	CSVVGSREQFF	TGCAGCGTTGTCGGTAGTCGAGAGCAGTTCTTC
.	TRBV20-1	14	.	TRBJ2-7	CSARFPGGDYEQYF	TGCAGTGCTAGATTCCCCGGCGGGGACTACGAGCAGTACTTC
.	TRBV12-3/TRBV12-4	14	.	TRBJ1-4	CASRWGDTNEKLFF	TGTGCCAGCAGATGGGGAGATACAAATGAAAAACTGTTTTTT
.	TRBV29-1	12	.	TRBJ2-7	CSVARQGNEQYF	TGCAGCGTTGCCCGCCAGGGAAACGAGCAGTACTTC
.	TRBV20-1	13	.	TRBJ1-2	CSARGGGRSGYTF	TGCAGTGCTAGAGGCGGGGGGCGAAGTGGCTACACCTTC
few	TRBV7-2	15	TRBD2	TRBJ2-7	CASSLVPSGPYEQYF	TGTGCCAGCAGCTTAGTTCCTAGCGGACCCTACGAGCAGTACTTC
once	TRBV10-3	15	.	TRBJ2-7	CAIATWGRLSYEQYF	TGTGCCATTGCGACTTGGGGTCGACTGTCCTACGAGCAGTACTTC
.	TRBV7-9	15	.	TRBJ2-7	CASSPGIAPPYEQYF	TGTGCCAGCAGCCCGGGAATAGCCCCCCCCTACGAGCAGTACTTC
.	TRBV27	13	.	TRBJ2-1	CASSSQGDNEQFF	TGTGCCAGCAGCTCCCAGGGCGACAATGAGCAGTTCTTC
.	TRBV9	15	.	TRBJ1-1	CASSPGPEGRTEAFF	TGTGCCAGCAGCCCAGGCCCCGAAGGGCGGACTGAAGCTTTCTTT
few	TRBV24-1	15	.	TRBJ2-1	CATSGLAAGVNEQFF	TGTGCCACCAGTGGCTTAGCGGCAGGGGTGAATGAGCAGTTCTTC
few	TRBV29-1	16	TRBD1	TRBJ2-3	CSVVLVEGAHTDTQYF	TGCAGCGTTGTTTTAGTTGAGGGGGCTCACACAGATACGCAGTATTTT
.	TRBV7-3	14	.	TRBJ2-7	CASSLMGGESEQYF	TGTGCCAGCAGCTTAATGGGCGGAGAGTCCGAGCAGTACTTC
.	TRBV6-5	13	TRBD2	TRBJ2-4	CASSPSGRGEQYF	TGTGCCAGCAGTCCGAGCGGGAGAGGAGAGCAGTACTTC
few	TRBV7-8	13	.	TRBJ2-5	CASSLEAAETQYF	TGTGCCAGCAGCTTAGAAGCGGCGGAGACCCAGTACTTC
.	TRBV6-1	13	TRBD1	TRBJ1-1	CAIDRGGNTEAFF	TGTGCCATCGACAGGGGGGGGAACACTGAAGCTTTCTTT
.	TRBV7-2	16	TRBD2	TRBJ2-2	CASSPVGTSNTGELFF	TGTGCCAGCAGCCCAGTCGGGACTAGCAACACCGGGGAGCTGTTTTTT
once	TRBV12-3/TRBV12-4	13	.	TRBJ2-7	CASRNSPSYEQYF	TGTGCCAGCAGAAATTCCCCCTCCTACGAGCAGTACTTC
few	TRBV20-1	13	TRBD2	TRBJ2-7	CSAVREATYEQYF	TGCAGTGCAGTGCGGGAGGCAACCTACGAGCAGTACTTC
few	TRBV29-1	13	.	TRBJ2-5	CSVEPQGWETQYF	TGCAGCGTTGAGCCACAGGGATGGGAGACCCAGTACTTC
.	TRBV29-1	13	.	TRBJ2-1	CSAGKGMKNEQFF	TGCAGCGCCGGCAAGGGTATGAAAAATGAGCAGTTCTTC
.	TRBV12-3/TRBV12-4	12	.	TRBJ2-1	CASSPVARGQFF	TGTGCCAGCAGTCCGGTGGCAAGGGGGCAGTTCTTC
few	TRBV11-2	10	.	TRBJ2-7	CASSVGEQYF	TGTGCCAGTAGCGTGGGGGAGCAGTACTTC
once	TRBV3-1	15	.	TRBJ2-3	CASSQRSVPTDTQYF	TGTGCCAGCAGTCAGCGGTCGGTACCCACAGATACGCAGTATTTT
.	TRBV29-1	14	.	TRBJ2-3	CSVDLGLSTDTQYF	TGCAGCGTTGACTTGGGGCTTAGCACAGATACGCAGTATTTT
.	TRBV5-6	14	.	TRBJ2-5	CASSLLNRDEAQYF	TGTGCCAGCAGCTTGCTCAACAGGGATGAGGCCCAGTACTTC
.	TRBV7-9	15	.	TRBJ2-1	CASSLAHFSDKEQFF	TGTGCCAGCAGCTTAGCGCACTTCTCGGATAAGGAGCAGTTCTTC
few	TRBV5-1	16	.	TRBJ2-1	CASSFPPGSSYNEQFF	TGCGCCAGCAGCTTCCCGCCGGGGAGCTCCTACAATGAGCAGTTCTTC
few	TRBV7-3	13	.	TRBJ2-1	CASSSQGYNEQFF	TGTGCCAGCAGTTCTCAAGGGTACAATGAGCAGTTCTTC
.	TRBV9	14	.	TRBJ1-2	CASSNILRAGGYTF	TGTGCCAGCAGCAACATCCTGAGGGCGGGGGGCTACACCTTC
.	TRBV28	14	TRBD1	TRBJ1-1	CASSMTGMDTEAFF	TGTGCCAGCAGTATGACAGGGATGGACACTGAAGCTTTCTTT